The 27 T cell receptor beta chains presented below share a single source sample, sequenced in a study of post-analysis software for immune sequencing data. Study-wide points: About 5 TRBV segments occurring more often in patients than controls included TRBV5-6, TRBV5-1 and TRBV20-1.

Their antigen targets remain unknown. The TCR beta cDNA libraries contained unique molecular identifiers. TCRdb re-called the PCR reads with MiXCR, one entry per CDR3 protein. The table includes about 810,000 distinct CDR3 sequences, 53% detected once. The sample comprised blood. The receptors here all came from a girl under 18 with multiple sclerosis.

The J gene is TRBJ2-5, the V gene TRBV29-1; TRBD1 matches at 7 bases. Trimming at V came to 7 bases and at J to 2 bases, leaving 4 bases not matched to a gene. The CDR3 loop spans 12 amino acids. The germline V gene has CDR1 SQVTM and CDR2 ANQGSEA. The CDR3 loop is CSGRQGQETQYF. The CDR3 nucleotides read TGCAGCGGGAGACAGGGTCAAGAGACCCAGTACTTC.

This clonotype was seen a few times. The V call is TRBV20-1, the J call TRBJ1-2; the match to TRBD1 covers 10 bases. Germline loops: CDR1 DFQATT, CDR2 SNEGSKA (reference sequence). This CDR3 is built from 16 residues. Unmatched junction bases numbered 14, after V lost 4 bases and J lost 6 bases. CDR3 in amino acids: CSAIPSRDRGFHGYTF. DNA of the CDR3: TGCAGTGCTATTCCTAGCCGGGACAGGGGATTCCATGGCTACACCTTC.

This clonotype has a handful of counts. This chain links TRBV7-9 with TRBJ2-6, with D perhaps TRBD1 or TRBD2 (5 bases each). Per the germline V gene, CDR1 is SEHNR and CDR2 is FQNEAQ (reference sequence). V was shortened by 5 bases and J by 4 bases, with 12 bases between the two germline ends. This CDR3 has 15 amino acids. In nucleotides, the CDR3 is TGTGCCAGCAGCCCCGGGGCGTTAGGGGCCAACGTCCTGACTTTC. Protein: CASSPGALGANVLTF.

The J gene is TRBJ2-3, the V gene TRBV12-3 or TRBV12-4; tentatively, D is TRBD1 or TRBD2 (6 bases each). The CDR3 consists of 15 residues. Trimming removed 3 bases at V and 6 bases at J, with 16 bases between. CDR3 amino acids: CASSFRGQQRDTQYF. CDR3 nucleotide sequence: TGTGCCAGCAGTTTCCGGGGGCAGCAGCGGGATACGCAGTATTTT.

V is TRBV3-1 and J is TRBJ1-1; the D is unclear. CDR3 length: 15 amino acids. Germline loops: CDR1 LGHDT, CDR2 YNNKEL (reference sequence). V lost 0 bases to trimming and J lost 1 base, with 9 bases between them. Written as DNA, the CDR3 is TGTGCCAGCAGCCAAGATATCGGACGGAACACTGAAGCTTTCTTT. Its translation: CASSQDIGRNTEAFF.

The chain has TRBV7-3 and TRBJ2-1, with D possibly TRBD2 on 6 matching bases. The J call may be mistaken, given a closer DNA end match to TRBJ2-7. The CDR3 consists of 18 residues. CDR1 is SGHTA and CDR2 is FQGTGA in the germline V gene. The CDR3 reads CASSPSHLPGLIYNEQYF. DNA of the CDR3: TGTGCCAGCAGCCCTTCACACCTCCCGGGACTTATCTACAATGAGCAGTACTTC.

The genes are TRBV12-3 or TRBV12-4 and TRBJ1-2; TRBD1 is a possible D gene (6 bases). The CDR3 runs 16 residues. V shed 8 bases and J shed 4 bases, with 23 bases lying between them. The CDR3 sequence: CASGDLGGRRGYGYTF. The CDR3, as DNA: TGTGCCAGCGGCGATCTGGGGGGGCGGCGAGGCTATGGCTACACCTTC.

A few counts support this clonotype. This chain joins TRBV20-1 and TRBJ2-3; tentatively, D is TRBD1 (7 bases). V was pared by 5 bases and J by 4 bases, with 19 bases between. Germline V gene sequence: CDR1 DFQATT, CDR2 SNEGSKA (reference sequence). This CDR3 has 15 residues. CDR3 DNA sequence: TGCAGTGCTTCTCGACAGGGAGGATATGCAGATACGCAGTATTTT. Translation: CSASRQGGYADTQYF.

This clonotype was counted between two and nine times. J is TRBJ2-7 and V is TRBV5-1; D gene unclear. Germline V CDR1 and CDR2: SGHRS, YFSETQ. The CDR3 consists of 14 residues. The germline V and J ends were trimmed by 1 base and 2 bases, with 10 bases remaining between them. As DNA, the CDR3 is TGCGCCAGCAGCTTGTATCCAGTGACCTACGAGCAGTACTTC. Amino acid sequence: CASSLYPVTYEQYF.

The rearrangement joins TRBV15 to TRBJ2-5, with 12 nucleotides matching TRBD2. The ends lost 1 base at V and 3 bases at J; junction bases unmatched: 0. CDR3 length equals 15 residues. Germline CDR1 LNHNV, CDR2 YYDKDF (reference sequence). CDR3 in amino acids: CATSRGLAGEETQYF. The CDR3 nucleotides are TGTGCCACCAGCAGAGGACTAGCGGGAGAAGAGACCCAGTACTTC.

This clonotype was detected a few times. V and J are TRBV29-1 and TRBJ1-2, with 9 bases that match TRBD1. Germline V gene data show CDR1 as SQVTM and CDR2 as ANQGSEA. CDR3 length: 14 amino acids. The trim removed 6 bases at V and 3 bases at J, leaving 8 bases unmatched. CDR3 DNA sequence: TGCAGCGTGATTTCCCGGGACAGGGACTATGGCTACACCTTC. It encodes CSVISRDRDYGYTF. The full variable domain, completed using reference TRBV29-1 and TRBJ1-2, is SAVISQKPSRDICQRGTSLTIQCQVDSQVTMMFWYRQQPGQSLTLIATANQGSEATYESGFVIDKFPISRPNLTFSTLTVSNMSPEDSSIYLCSVISRDRDYGYTFGSGTRLTVV.

The gene calls are TRBV2 and TRBJ2-3, with D perhaps given as TRBD1 or TRBD2 (5 bases each). V lost 9 bases and J lost 0, with 25 bases in between. The CDR3 runs 18 residues. The germline gives CDR1 SNHLY, CDR2 FYNNEI. CDR3 in DNA: TGTGCCAGTCTTTGGGGGTCGAGCCACCTTCCTAGCACAGATACGCAGTATTTT. It specifies CASLWGSSHLPSTDTQYF.

This clonotype was detected only a few times. The chain is built from TRBV14 and TRBJ2-1; D may correspond to TRBD1 or TRBD2 (5 bases each). CDR3 length equals 15 residues. Per the germline V gene, CDR1 is SGHDN and CDR2 is FVKESK. V dropped 0 bases and J dropped 6 bases, with 12 bases sitting between them. CDR3 nucleotides: TGTGCCAGCAGCCAAGAGGGACGCGGTTCCAATGAGCAGTTCTTC. Translated, it gives CASSQEGRGSNEQFF.

This chain links TRBV3-1 with TRBJ2-2, with 10 positions matching TRBD2. The trim removed 4 bases at V and 4 bases at J, leaving 6 bases unmatched. The CDR3 contains 16 residues. Germline-derived CDR1 and CDR2 are LGHDT and YNNKEL (reference sequence). The CDR3 protein is CASSLPSGRGTGELFF. In nucleotides, the CDR3 is TGTGCCAGCAGCCTACCTAGCGGGAGAGGCACCGGGGAGCTGTTTTTT.

The rearrangement joins TRBV7-2 to TRBJ2-7, with a weak D call TRBD2 (5 bases). The germline V and J ends were trimmed by 6 bases and 7 bases, with 22 bases remaining between them. Germline V gene sequence: CDR1 SGHTA, CDR2 FQGNSA. The CDR3 runs to 15 residues. The chain's CDR3 is CASSREGRAMGEQYF. The CDR3 DNA reads TGTGCCAGCAGTCGAGAGGGCCGGGCTATGGGGGAGCAGTACTTC.

V usage is TRBV6-6 and J usage is TRBJ1-5; D call uncertain. V was cut by 6 bases and J by 2 bases, with 11 bases left in between. Germline loops: CDR1 MNHNY, CDR2 SVGAGI (reference sequence). The CDR3 runs 14 residues. This chain's CDR3 is CASSIRSGNQPQHF. The CDR3 nucleotides read TGTGCCAGCAGCATCCGTTCGGGCAATCAGCCCCAGCATTTT.

In its sample, this clonotype was seen a few times. The rearrangement links TRBV6-6 to TRBJ1-2, with TRBD1 identical over 7 bases. The CDR3 spans 16 residues. The germline gives CDR1 MNHNY, CDR2 SVGAGI (reference sequence). With V trimmed by 6 bases and J by 5 bases, 15 bases remained unmatched. Here the CDR3 DNA reads TGTGCCAGCAGGCTGCCCGGACAGGAAAGGGAATATGGCTACACCTTC. It specifies CASRLPGQEREYGYTF.

This clonotype has more than one count but fewer than ten. This chain links TRBV20-1 with TRBJ2-4; 10 nucleotides agree with TRBD1. The CDR3 totals 14 residues. Germline CDR1 and CDR2: DFQATT and SNEGSKA (reference sequence). V trimming: 4 bases; J trimming: 6 bases; junction bases outside the gene matches: 6. CDR3 in amino acids: CSATVTGGGNIQYF. The CDR3 region has the DNA TGCAGTGCTACGGTGACAGGGGGCGGAAACATTCAGTACTTC.

J is TRBJ2-5 and V is TRBV15, with unresolved D. In germline, CDR1 is LNHNV, CDR2 YYDKDF (reference sequence). This CDR3 has 14 amino acids. V lost 1 base to trimming and J lost 2 bases, with 8 bases between them. The CDR3: CATSRGTVQETQYF. In nucleotides, the CDR3 is TGTGCCACCAGCAGAGGAACAGTTCAAGAGACCCAGTACTTC.

This chain uses TRBV5-6 with TRBJ2-1; 9 nucleotides agree with TRBD2. The ends lost 0 bases at V and 2 bases at J; junction bases unmatched: 3. The CDR3 runs 16 residues. Germline CDR1 is SGHDT and CDR2 is YYEEEE. As DNA, the CDR3 is TGTGCCAGCAGCTTGGGGGCTAGCGGGGCCTACAATGAGCAGTTCTTC. This gives the protein CASSLGASGAYNEQFF.

The gene calls are TRBV15 and TRBJ1-1; D unclear. In germline, CDR1 is LNHNV, CDR2 YYDKDF (reference sequence). Trimming removed 0 bases from V and 6 bases from J, with 8 bases in between. The CDR3 is 13 residues long. The CDR3 reads CATSRDGSSEAFF. CDR3 nucleotide sequence: TGTGCCACCAGCAGAGATGGTAGTTCTGAAGCTTTCTTT.

The chain links TRBV6-4 to TRBJ2-3, with 9 bases that match TRBD2. The germline V gene has CDR1 MRHNA and CDR2 SNTAGT. With 2 bases clipped from V and 3 bases from J, the junction kept 3 bases outside the gene matches. The CDR3 totals 15 residues. CDR3 amino acids: CASSDIAGGTDTQYF. CDR3 coding DNA: TGTGCCAGCAGTGACATTGCGGGAGGGACAGATACGCAGTATTTT.

This clonotype was detected only a few times. This chain links TRBV9 with TRBJ2-1; TRBD2 might be the D (5 bases). Germline V gene data show CDR1 as SGDLS and CDR2 as YYNGEE. The CDR3 loop spans 14 amino acids. Trimming stripped 3 bases from V and 7 bases from J, with 14 bases between. Here the CDR3 reads CASSAASNSNEQFF. In DNA form, the CDR3 reads TGTGCCAGCAGCGCTGCTAGCAATAGTAATGAGCAGTTCTTC.

This clonotype was recorded a few times. V is TRBV7-3 and J is TRBJ2-1, with 7 bases matching TRBD2. CDR1 and CDR2 from the germline V gene are SGHTA and FQGTGA. V shed 5 bases, J shed 5 bases, and the junction held 6 bases outside the gene matches. The CDR3 totals 14 residues. CDR3 sequence reads: CASSRPGLNNEQFF. In nucleotides, the CDR3 is TGTGCCAGCAGCCGCCCGGGACTAAACAATGAGCAGTTCTTC.

The chain is built from TRBV20-1 and TRBJ2-4, with D maybe TRBD1 (7 bases). Judging by the DNA end, TRBJ2-7 fits better; the J call may be wrong. Looked up from germline, CDR1 is DFQATT and CDR2 is SNEGSKA (reference sequence). The CDR3 is 15 amino acids. The DNA for the CDR3 is TGCAGTGCTAGGGCAGGGGGGAGAGGGTCTTACGAGCAGTACTTC. It codes for CSARAGGRGSYEQYF.

As to this clonotype: The germline gene is not matched at one end of the junction; a read error may be the cause. The rearrangement links TRBV7-7 to TRBJ2-7, with D possibly TRBD2 on 5 matching bases. The CDR3 sequence is 13 residues long. Germline-derived CDR1 and CDR2 are SSHAT and FNYEAQ (reference sequence). The CDR3 loop reads CASSSPDSSEQYF. The CDR3 DNA sequence: TGTGCCAGCAGCTCACCGGACTCCTCCGAGCAGTACTTC.

This clonotype appeared once. The V gene is TRBV7-9, the J gene TRBJ2-5, with D perhaps matching TRBD2 (7 bases). This CDR3 has 15 amino acids. Germline loops: CDR1 SEHNR, CDR2 FQNEAQ (reference sequence). The V gene lost 3 bases and the J gene lost 5 bases, with 16 bases spanning the gap. The chain's CDR3 is CASSFPEQGGETQYF. DNA of the CDR3: TGTGCCAGCAGCTTCCCGGAACAGGGAGGGGAGACCCAGTACTTC.